These T cell receptor beta chains were read from a single sample in a study of blood T cell repertoires in COVID-19. Profiled with immunoSEQ multiplex PCR; TCRdb holds only in-frame clones, not every one. This sample carries about 210,000 clones, roughly four fifths of them seen once, and the ten largest clones take around 9.2%. Sample: PBMCs or T cells enriched from blood (not recorded which). These receptor sequences come from a man aged 35-49 years who had recovered from COVID-19. The CDR3 runs from the conserved cysteine through the conserved F or W. The D gene is left open where the match is weak. Clone size is not always given. Where it is, it says once, few, many or a class for expanded clones.

j_call | clone_size | d_call | v_call | cdr3_nt | cdr3_aa
TRBJ2-1 | . | TRBD2 | TRBV10-3 | TGTGCCATCAGTAACCGCAGCGGGAGCTCCTACAATGAGCAGTTCTTC | CAISNRSGSSYNEQFF
TRBJ2-1 | . | . | TRBV7-2 | TGTGCCAGCAGCCATCCTAGGACCTACAATGAGCAGTTCTTC | CASSHPRTYNEQFF
TRBJ1-1 | . | TRBD1 | TRBV5-1 | TGCGCCAGCAGCGTGCGACAGGGGGCGCGGGGAGCTTTCTTT | CASSVRQGARGAFF
TRBJ1-5 | . | . | TRBV10-2 | TGCGCCAGCAGCCAGGGAGGGAGCAATCAGCCCCAGCATTTT | CASSQGGSNQPQHF
TRBJ2-1 | . | . | TRBV11-3 | TGTGCCAGCAGCTTAAAATCCGGGAGCTCCTACAATGAGCAGTTCTTC | CASSLKSGSSYNEQFF
TRBJ2-7 | . | TRBD2 | TRBV19 | TGTGCCAGTAGTATCGTGACTAGCGGGGGGGACTACGAGCAGTACTTC | CASSIVTSGGDYEQYF
TRBJ2-7 | . | TRBD2 | TRBV9 | TGTGCCAGCAGCGGGAGACTAGCGGGAGACTACGAGCAGTACTTC | CASSGRLAGDYEQYF
TRBJ1-1 | once | . | TRBV24-1 | TGTGCCACCAGTGACCTAGGACAAGGTCCCCTTTTGAACACTGAAGCTTTCTTT | CATSDLGQGPLLNTEAFF
TRBJ1-5 | . | TRBD1 | TRBV18 | TGTGCCAGCTCACCACCGGGACAGGGCGGTCAGCCCCAGCATTTT | CASSPPGQGGQPQHF
TRBJ1-6 | many | . | TRBV27 | TGTGCCAGCAGTTTATCGTGGACAGTCGACAATAATTCACCCCTCCACTTT | CASSLSWTVDNNSPLHF
TRBJ1-1 | . | . | TRBV3-1/TRBV3-2 | TGTGCCAGCAGCTATTACGGGGGGAACACTGAAGCTTTCTTT | CASSYYGGNTEAFF
TRBJ2-5 | . | . | TRBV19 | TGTGCCAGTAGTATTGGGGGGGCGGTCGGGGAAGAGACCCAGTACTTC | CASSIGGAVGEETQYF
TRBJ1-6 | . | . | TRBV9 | TGTGCCAGCAGCGTAGAAGAGGATTCACCCCTCCACTTT | CASSVEEDSPLHF
TRBJ1-3 | few | . | TRBV10-2 | TGCGCCACCCTGGACGGGCATGGGAGCTCTGGAAACACCATATATTTT | CATLDGHGSSGNTIYF
TRBJ1-2 | . | . | TRBV18 | TGTGCCAGCTCGAAGGGACTGAACTATGGCTACACCTTC | CASSKGLNYGYTF
TRBJ1-4 | . | . | TRBV3-1/TRBV3-2 | TGTGCCAGCGGGGGCTCCTTAGGAACTAATGAAAAACTGTTTTTT | CASGGSLGTNEKLFF
TRBJ1-1 | . | . | TRBV29-1 | TGCAGCGCACAGACAGTTGAAGCTTTCTTT | CSAQTVEAFF
TRBJ2-1 | . | . | TRBV9 | TGTGCCAGCAGCGTAGTAACGGGAAATGAGCAGTTCTTC | CASSVVTGNEQFF
TRBJ1-1 | . | . | TRBV2 | TGTGCCAGCAAGGAGAGGGGGTATACATACGAGAATGAAGCTTTCTTT | CASKERGYTYENEAFF
TRBJ1-1 | . | . | TRBV5-1 | TGCGCCAGCAGCCTTACAGGGATGGAAGCTTTCTTT | CASSLTGMEAFF
TRBJ2-5 | . | TRBD2 | TRBV9 | TGTGCCAGCAGCACCCCGACTAGCGGGCTGGAGACCCAGTACTTC | CASSTPTSGLETQYF
TRBJ1-1 | . | TRBD1 | TRBV7-6 | TGTGCCAGCACCTCGGACAGGTCGGACACTGAAGCTTTCTTT | CASTSDRSDTEAFF
TRBJ1-1 | . | . | TRBV18 | TGTGCCAGCTCACAGTCCGGTCAGGTGAACACTGAAGCTTTCTTT | CASSQSGQVNTEAFF
TRBJ2-3 | few | TRBD1 | TRBV19 | TGTGCCAGTAGTGATCGACAGGGGACGGTATATACGCAGTATTTT | CASSDRQGTVYTQYF
TRBJ1-5 | . | . | TRBV21-1 | TGTGCCAGCAGCGATAGGGACAGGGCGTATAGCAATCAGCCCCAGCATTTT | CASSDRDRAYSNQPQHF
TRBJ1-6 | . | . | TRBV30 | TGTGCCTGGAGTGTAGGATTCGGACACCCCATACCCCTCCACTTT | CAWSVGFGHPIPLHF
TRBJ1-5 | . | . | TRBV15 | TGTGCCACCAGCAGAGTAAAGGGGGGGCTCGATCAGCCCCAGCATTTT | CATSRVKGGLDQPQHF